This TCR beta chain was obtained from a study of T cell responses to AZD1222 COVID-19 vaccine. TCRdb's copy holds only in-frame clones and misses some; the assay was immunoSEQ multiplex PCR. The profile shows approximately 130,000 clones, roughly 88% of them singletons. The J segment lost 5 bases and the V segment lost 8 bases, leaving 3 bases of the junction unmatched. CDR1 is SNHLY, CDR2 FYNNEI, per germline. CDR3 length: 13 amino acids. The rearrangement uses TRBV2 and TRBJ2-1; 10 bases are shared with TRBD2. This TCR was sampled from an adult who received the AZD1222 COVID-19 vaccine. The sequencing here drew on peripheral blood, taken 28 days after the second AZD1222 dose. The CDR3 DNA sequence: TGTGCCAGCCAGCGGGGGGGCGACAATGAGCAGTTCTTC. It codes for CASQRGGDNEQFF.